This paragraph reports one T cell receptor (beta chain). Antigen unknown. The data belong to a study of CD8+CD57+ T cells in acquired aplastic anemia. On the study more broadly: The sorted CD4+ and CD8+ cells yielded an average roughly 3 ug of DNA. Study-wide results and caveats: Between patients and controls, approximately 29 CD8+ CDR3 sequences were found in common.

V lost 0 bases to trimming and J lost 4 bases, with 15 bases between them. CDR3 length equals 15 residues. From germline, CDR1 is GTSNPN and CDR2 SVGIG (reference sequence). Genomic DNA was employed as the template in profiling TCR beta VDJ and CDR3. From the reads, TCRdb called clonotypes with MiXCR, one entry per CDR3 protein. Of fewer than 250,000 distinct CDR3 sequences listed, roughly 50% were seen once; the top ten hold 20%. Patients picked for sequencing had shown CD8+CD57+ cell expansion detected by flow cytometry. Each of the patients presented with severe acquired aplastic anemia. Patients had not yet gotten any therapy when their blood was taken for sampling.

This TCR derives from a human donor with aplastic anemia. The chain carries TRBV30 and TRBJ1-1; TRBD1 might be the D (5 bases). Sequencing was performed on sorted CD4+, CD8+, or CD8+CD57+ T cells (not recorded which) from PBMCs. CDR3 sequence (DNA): TGTGCCTGGAGTGTACTCCCCGGGGGGGGCACTGAAGCTTTCTTT. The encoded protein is CAWSVLPGGGTEAFF. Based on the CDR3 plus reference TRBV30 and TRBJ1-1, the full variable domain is SQTIHQWPATLVQPVGSPLSLECTVEGTSNPNLYWYRQAAGRGLQLLFYSVGIGQISSEVPQNLSASRPQDRQFILSSKKLLLSDSGFYLCAWSVLPGGGTEAFFGQGTRLTVV.